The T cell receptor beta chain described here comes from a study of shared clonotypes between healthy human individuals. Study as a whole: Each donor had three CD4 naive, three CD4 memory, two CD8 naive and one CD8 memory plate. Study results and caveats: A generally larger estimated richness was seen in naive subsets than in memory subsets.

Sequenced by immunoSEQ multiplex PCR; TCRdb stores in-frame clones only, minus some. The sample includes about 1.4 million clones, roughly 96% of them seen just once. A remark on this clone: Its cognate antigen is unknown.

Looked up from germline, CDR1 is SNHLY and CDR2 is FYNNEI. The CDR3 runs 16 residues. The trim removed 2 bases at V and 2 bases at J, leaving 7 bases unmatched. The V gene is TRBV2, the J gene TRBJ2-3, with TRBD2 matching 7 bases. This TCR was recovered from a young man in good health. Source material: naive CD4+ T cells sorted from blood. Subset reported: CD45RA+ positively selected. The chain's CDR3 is CASSERLSGLTDTQYF. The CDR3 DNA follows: TGTGCCAGCAGTGAAAGGCTTAGCGGGCTCACAGATACGCAGTATTTT. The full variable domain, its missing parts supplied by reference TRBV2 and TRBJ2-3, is EPEVTQTPSHQVTQMGQEVILRCVPISNHLYFYWYRQILGQKVEFLVSFYNNEISEKSEIFDDQFSVERPDGSNFTLKIRSTKLEDSAMYFCASSERLSGLTDTQYFGPGTRLTVL.